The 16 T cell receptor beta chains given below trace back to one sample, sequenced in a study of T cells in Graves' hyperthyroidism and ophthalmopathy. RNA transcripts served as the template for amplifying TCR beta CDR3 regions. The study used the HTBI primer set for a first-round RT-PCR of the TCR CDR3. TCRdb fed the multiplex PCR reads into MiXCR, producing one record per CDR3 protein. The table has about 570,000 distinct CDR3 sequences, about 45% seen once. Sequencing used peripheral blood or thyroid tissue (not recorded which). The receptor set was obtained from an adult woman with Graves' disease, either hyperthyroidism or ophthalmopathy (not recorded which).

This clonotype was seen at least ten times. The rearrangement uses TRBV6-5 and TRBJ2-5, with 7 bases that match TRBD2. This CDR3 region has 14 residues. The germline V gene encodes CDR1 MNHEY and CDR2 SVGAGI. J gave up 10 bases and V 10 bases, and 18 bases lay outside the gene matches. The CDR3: CATRFGLAVGSQYF. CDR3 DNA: TGTGCCACGAGGTTCGGGCTAGCGGTTGGGAGCCAGTACTTC.

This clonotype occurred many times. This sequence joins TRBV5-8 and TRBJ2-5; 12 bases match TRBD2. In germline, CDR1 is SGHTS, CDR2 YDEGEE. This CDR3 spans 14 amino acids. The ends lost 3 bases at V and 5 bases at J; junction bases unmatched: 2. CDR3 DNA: TGTGCCAGCAGCTCTAGCGGGAGGGAGGAGACCCAGTACTTC. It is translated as CASSSSGREETQYF. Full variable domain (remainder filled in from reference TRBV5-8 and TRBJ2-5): EAGVTQSPTHLIKTRGQQATLRCSPISGHTSVYWYQQALGLGLQFLLWYDEGEERNRGNFPPRFSGRQFPNYSSELNVNALELEDSALYLCASSSSGREETQYFGPGTRLLVL.

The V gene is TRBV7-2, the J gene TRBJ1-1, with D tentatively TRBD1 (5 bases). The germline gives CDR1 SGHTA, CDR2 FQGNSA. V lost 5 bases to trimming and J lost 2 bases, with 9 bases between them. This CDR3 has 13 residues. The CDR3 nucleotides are TGTGCCAGCAGCCCACAGGACAACACTGAAGCTTTCTTT. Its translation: CASSPQDNTEAFF.

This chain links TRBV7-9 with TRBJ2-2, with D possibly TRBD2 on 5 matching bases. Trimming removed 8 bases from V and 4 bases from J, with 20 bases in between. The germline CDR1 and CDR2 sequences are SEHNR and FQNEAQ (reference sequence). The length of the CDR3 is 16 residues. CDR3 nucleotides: TGTGCCAGCTCACCTCGAGCCGACTACATCACCGGGGAGCTGTTTTTT. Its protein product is CASSPRADYITGELFF.

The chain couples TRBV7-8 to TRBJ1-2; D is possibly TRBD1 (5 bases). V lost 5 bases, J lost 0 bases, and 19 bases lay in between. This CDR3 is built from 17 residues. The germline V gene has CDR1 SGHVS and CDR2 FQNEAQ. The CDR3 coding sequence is TGTGCCAGCAGCCCCGAGGCAGGGAGGGCATCTAACTATGGCTACACCTTC. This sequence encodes CASSPEAGRASNYGYTF.

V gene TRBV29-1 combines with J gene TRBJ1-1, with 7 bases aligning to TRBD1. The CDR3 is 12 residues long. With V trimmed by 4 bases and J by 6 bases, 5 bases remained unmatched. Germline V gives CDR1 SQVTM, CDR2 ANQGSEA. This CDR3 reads CSVGITGAEAFF. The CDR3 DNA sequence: TGCAGCGTTGGGATAACAGGGGCTGAAGCTTTCTTT. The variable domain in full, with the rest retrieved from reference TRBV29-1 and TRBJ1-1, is SAVISQKPSRDICQRGTSLTIQCQVDSQVTMMFWYRQQPGQSLTLIATANQGSEATYESGFVIDKFPISRPNLTFSTLTVSNMSPEDSSIYLCSVGITGAEAFFGQGTRLTVV.

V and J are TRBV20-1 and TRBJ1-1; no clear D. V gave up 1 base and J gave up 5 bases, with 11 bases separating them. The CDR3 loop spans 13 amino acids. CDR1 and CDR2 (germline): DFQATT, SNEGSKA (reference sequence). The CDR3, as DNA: TGCAGTGCTAGAGCGTGGCAGGAAACTGAAGCTTTCTTT. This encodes CSARAWQETEAFF.

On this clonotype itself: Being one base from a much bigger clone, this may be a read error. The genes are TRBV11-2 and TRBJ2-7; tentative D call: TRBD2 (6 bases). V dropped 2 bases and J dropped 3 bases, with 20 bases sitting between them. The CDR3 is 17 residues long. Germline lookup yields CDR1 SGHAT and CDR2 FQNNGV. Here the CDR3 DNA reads TGTGCCAGCAGCTTATGGCCCACGCGGGGCAGACACTACGAGCAGTACTTC. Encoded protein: CASSLWPTRGRHYEQYF.

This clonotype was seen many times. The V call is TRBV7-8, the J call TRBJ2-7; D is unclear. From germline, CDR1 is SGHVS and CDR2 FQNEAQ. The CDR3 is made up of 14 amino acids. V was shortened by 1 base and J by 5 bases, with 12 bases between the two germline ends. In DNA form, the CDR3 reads TGTGCCAGCAGCTTAGTCTTCGGGTCCCACGAGCAGTACTTC. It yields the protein CASSLVFGSHEQYF.

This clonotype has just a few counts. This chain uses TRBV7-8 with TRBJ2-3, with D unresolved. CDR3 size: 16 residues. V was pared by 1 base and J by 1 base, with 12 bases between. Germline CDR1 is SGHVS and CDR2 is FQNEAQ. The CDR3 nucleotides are TGTGCCAGCAGCTTAGTATTTAGTCAAGGCACAGATACGCAGTATTTT. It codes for CASSLVFSQGTDTQYF.

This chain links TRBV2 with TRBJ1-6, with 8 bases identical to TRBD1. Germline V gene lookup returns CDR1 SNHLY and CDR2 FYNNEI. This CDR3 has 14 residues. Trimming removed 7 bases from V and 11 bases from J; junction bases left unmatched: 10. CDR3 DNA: TGTGCCAGCAAGGAACAGACAGGGGAGGCACCCCTCCACTTT. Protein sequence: CASKEQTGEAPLHF.

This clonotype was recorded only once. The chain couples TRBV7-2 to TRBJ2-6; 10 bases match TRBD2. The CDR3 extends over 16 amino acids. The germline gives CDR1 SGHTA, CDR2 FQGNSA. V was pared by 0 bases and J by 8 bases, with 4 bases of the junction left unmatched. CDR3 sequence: CASSLAAAGGPNVLTF. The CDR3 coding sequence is TGTGCCAGCAGCTTAGCGGCAGCGGGAGGGCCCAACGTCCTGACTTTC. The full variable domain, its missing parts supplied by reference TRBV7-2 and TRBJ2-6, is GAGVSQSPSNKVTEKGKDVELRCDPISGHTALYWYRQSLGQGLEFLIYFQGNSAPDKSGLPSDRFSAERTGGSVSTLTIQRTQQEDSAVYLCASSLAAAGGPNVLTFGAGSRLTVL.

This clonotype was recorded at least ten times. CDR3 region: CASSSEGGYTEAFF. As DNA, the CDR3 is TGTGCCAGCAGCTCGGAGGGAGGGTACACTGAAGCTTTCTTT. This sequence joins TRBV7-2 and TRBJ1-1; no definite D call. Trimming took off 4 bases at V and 3 bases at J, with 12 bases between the two ends. There are 14 residues in the CDR3. Germline assignment: CDR1 SGHTA and CDR2 FQGNSA.

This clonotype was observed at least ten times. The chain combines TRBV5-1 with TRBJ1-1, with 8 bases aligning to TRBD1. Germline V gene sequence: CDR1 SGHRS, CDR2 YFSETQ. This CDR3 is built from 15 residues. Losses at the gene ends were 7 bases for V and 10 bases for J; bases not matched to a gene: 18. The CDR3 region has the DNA TGCGCCAGCGACCATATGCGACAGTCAGACAGGGGAGCTTTCTTT. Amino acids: CASDHMRQSDRGAFF.

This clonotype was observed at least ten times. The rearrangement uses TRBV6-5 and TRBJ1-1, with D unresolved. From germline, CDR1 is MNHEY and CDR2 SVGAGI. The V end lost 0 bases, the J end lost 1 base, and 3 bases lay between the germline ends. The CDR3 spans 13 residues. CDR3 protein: CASSYSRNTEAFF. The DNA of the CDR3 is TGTGCCAGCAGTTACTCGAGGAACACTGAAGCTTTCTTT.

The CDR3, as DNA: TGTGCCATCAGTGAGTTTGTGGGCCGGGCCTCCCAAGAGACCCAGTACTTC. Translated, it gives CAISEFVGRASQETQYF. The chain uses TRBV10-3 and TRBJ2-5, with unresolved D. The CDR3 has 17 amino acids. The germline V gene encodes CDR1 ENHRY and CDR2 SYGVKD. V lost 1 base, J lost 1 base, and 16 bases lay in between.